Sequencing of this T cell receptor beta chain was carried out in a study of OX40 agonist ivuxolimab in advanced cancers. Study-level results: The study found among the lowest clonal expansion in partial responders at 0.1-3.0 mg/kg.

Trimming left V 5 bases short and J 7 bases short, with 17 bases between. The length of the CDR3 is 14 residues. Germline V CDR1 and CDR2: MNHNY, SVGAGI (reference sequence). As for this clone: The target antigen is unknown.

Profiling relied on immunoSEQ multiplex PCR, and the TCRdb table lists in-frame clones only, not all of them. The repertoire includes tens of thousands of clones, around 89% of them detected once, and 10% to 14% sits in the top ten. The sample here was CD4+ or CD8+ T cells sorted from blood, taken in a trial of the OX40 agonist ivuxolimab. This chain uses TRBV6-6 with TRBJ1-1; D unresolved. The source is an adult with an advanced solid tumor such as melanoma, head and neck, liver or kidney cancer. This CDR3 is CASSPYLGSGEAFF. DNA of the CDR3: TGTGCCAGCAGTCCCTACCTAGGTTCAGGTGAAGCTTTCTTT.